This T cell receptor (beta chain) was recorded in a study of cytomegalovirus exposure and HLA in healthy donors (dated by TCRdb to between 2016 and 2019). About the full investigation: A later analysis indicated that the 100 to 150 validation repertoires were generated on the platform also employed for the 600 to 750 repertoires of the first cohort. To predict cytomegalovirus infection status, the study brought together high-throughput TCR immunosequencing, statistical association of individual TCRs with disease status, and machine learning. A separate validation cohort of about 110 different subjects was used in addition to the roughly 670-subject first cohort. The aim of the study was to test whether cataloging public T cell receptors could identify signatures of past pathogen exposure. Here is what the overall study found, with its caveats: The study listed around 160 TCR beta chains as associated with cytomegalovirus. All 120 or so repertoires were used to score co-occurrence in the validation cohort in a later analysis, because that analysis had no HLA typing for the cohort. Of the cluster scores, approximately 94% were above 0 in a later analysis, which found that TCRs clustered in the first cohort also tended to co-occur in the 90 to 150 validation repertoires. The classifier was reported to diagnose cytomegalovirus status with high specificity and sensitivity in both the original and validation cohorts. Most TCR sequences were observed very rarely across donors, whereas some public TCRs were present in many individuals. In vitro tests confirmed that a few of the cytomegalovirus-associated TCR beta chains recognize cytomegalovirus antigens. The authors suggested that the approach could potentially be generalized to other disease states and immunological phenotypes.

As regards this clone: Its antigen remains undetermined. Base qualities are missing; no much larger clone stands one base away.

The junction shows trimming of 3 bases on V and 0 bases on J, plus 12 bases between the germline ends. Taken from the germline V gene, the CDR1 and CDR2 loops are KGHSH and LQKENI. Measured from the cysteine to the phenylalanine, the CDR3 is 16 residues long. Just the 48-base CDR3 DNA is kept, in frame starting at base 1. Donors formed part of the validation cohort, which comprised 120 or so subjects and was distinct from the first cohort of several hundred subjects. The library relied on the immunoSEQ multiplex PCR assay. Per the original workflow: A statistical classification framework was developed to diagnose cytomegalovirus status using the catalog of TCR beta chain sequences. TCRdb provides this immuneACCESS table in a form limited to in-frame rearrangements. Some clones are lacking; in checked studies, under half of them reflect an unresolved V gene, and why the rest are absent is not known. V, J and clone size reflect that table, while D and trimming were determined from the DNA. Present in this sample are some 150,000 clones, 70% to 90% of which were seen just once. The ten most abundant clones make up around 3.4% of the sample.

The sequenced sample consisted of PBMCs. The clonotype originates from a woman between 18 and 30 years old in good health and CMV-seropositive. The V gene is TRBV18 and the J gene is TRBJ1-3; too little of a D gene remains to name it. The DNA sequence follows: TGTGCCAGCTCACCCGTTTCTGCCAGCTCTGGAAACACCATATATTTT. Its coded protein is CASSPVSASSGNTIYF.